This TCR beta chain originates from a study of CD8 T cells in Susac syndrome. Study-level information: Patients with Susac syndrome were therapy-naive, treated with corticosteroids, or treated with intravenous immunoglobulin alone when blood was collected.

The germline gives CDR1 MNHEY, CDR2 SMNVEV (reference sequence). V gave up 5 bases and J gave up 4 bases, with 8 bases separating them. The CDR3 totals 12 residues. It was with random hexamers that about 0.45 to 1 ug RNA was reverse transcribed. A multiplex approach, immunoSEQ multiplex PCR, amplified TCR beta CDR3 across 54 Vbeta and 13 Jbeta. TCRdb recomputed calls from the immunoSEQ multiplex PCR reads with MiXCR, one row per CDR3 protein. The sample holds about 140,000 distinct CDR3 sequences, 95% seen once. The chain combines TRBV27 with TRBJ1-2, with D tentatively TRBD1 (5 bases). Sample: CD8+ T cells from PBMCs. This sequence was found in a human donor with Susac syndrome. The chain's CDR3 is CASSPGSYGYTF. The CDR3 DNA sequence: TGTGCCAGCAGTCCAGGGAGCTATGGCTACACCTTC.